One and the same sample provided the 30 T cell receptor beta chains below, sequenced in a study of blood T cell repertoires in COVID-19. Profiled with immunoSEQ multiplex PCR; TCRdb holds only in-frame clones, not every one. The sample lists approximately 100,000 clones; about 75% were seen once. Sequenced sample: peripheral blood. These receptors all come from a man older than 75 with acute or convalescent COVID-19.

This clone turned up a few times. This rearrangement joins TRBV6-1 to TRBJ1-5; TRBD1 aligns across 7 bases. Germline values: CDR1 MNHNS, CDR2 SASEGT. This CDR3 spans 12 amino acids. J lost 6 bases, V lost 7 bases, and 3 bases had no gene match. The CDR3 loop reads CASTRQGQPQHF. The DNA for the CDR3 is TGTGCCAGCACCAGACAGGGTCAGCCCCAGCATTTT.

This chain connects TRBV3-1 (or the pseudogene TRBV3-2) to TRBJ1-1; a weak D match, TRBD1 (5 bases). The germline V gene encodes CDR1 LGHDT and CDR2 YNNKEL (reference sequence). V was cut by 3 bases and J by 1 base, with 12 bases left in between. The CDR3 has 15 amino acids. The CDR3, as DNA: TGTGCCAGCAGCCAGGCAGGGAATGGGAACACTGAAGCTTTCTTT. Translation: CASSQAGNGNTEAFF.

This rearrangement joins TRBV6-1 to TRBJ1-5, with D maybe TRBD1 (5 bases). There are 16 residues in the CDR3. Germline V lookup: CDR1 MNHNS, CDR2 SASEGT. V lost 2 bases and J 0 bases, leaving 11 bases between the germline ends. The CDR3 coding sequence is TGTGCCAGCAGTGAAAGCCCAGGACATAGCAATCAGCCCCAGCATTTT. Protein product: CASSESPGHSNQPQHF.

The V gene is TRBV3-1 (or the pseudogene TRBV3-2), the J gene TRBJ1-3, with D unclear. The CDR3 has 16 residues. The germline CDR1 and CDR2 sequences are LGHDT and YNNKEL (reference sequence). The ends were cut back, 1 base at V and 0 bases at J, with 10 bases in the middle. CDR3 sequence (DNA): TGTGCCAGCAGCCAAGGAGGATACGGCTCTGGAAACACCATATATTTT. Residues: CASSQGGYGSGNTIYF.

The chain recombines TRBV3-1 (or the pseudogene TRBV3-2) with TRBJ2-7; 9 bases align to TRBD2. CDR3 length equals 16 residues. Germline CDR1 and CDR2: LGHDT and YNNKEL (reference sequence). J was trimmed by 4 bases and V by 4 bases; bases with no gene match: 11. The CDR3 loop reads CASSLDWLAGRYEQYF. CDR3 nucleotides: TGTGCCAGCAGCCTTGACTGGCTAGCGGGACGGTACGAGCAGTACTTC.

Here the CDR3 reads CASTRGGANYGYTF. CDR3 sequence (DNA): TGTGCCAGCACCCGTGGCGGGGCCAACTATGGCTACACCTTC. The chain uses TRBV28 and TRBJ1-2, with a possible D match to TRBD1 (5 bases). Germline V CDR1 and CDR2: MDHEN, SYDVKM. Trimming took 7 bases from V and 2 from J, leaving 14 bases between them. The CDR3 totals 14 residues.

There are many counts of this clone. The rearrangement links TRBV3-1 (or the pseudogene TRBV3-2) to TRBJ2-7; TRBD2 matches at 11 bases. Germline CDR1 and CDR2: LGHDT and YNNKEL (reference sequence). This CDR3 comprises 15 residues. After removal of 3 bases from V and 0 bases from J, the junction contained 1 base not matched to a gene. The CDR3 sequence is CASSQGLAASYEQYF. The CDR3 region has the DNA TGTGCCAGCAGCCAGGGACTAGCGGCCTCCTACGAGCAGTACTTC.

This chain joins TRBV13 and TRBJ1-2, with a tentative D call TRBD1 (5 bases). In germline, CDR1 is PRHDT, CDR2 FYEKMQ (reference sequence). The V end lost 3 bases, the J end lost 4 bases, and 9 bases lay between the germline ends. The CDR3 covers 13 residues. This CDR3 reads CASSLQGGYGYTF. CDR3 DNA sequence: TGTGCCAGCAGCTTGCAGGGAGGCTATGGCTACACCTTC.

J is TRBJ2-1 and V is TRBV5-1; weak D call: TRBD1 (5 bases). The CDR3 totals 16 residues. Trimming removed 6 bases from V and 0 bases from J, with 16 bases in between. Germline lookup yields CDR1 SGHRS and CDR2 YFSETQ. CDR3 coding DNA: TGCGCCAGCATAGTGGGTGCAGGGCCCTCCTACAATGAGCAGTTCTTC. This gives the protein CASIVGAGPSYNEQFF.

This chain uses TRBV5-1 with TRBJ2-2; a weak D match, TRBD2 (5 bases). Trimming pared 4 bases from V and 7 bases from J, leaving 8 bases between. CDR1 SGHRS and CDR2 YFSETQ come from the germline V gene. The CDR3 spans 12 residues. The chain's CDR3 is CASSIGLGELFF. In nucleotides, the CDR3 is TGCGCCAGCAGCATCGGACTCGGGGAGCTGTTTTTT.

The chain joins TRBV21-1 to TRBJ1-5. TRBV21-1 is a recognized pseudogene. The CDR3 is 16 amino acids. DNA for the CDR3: TGTGCCAGCAGCAAAAGTTGCGGCTTTGGCAATCAGCCCCAGCATTTT. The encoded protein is CASSKSCGFGNQPQHF.

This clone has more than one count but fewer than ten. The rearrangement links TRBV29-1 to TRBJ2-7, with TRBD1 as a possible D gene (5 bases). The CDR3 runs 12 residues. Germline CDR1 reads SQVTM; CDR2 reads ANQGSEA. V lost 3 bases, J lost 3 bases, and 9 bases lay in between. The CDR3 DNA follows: TGCAGCGTTGAGAACCAGGGCTACGAGCAGTACTTC. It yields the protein CSVENQGYEQYF.

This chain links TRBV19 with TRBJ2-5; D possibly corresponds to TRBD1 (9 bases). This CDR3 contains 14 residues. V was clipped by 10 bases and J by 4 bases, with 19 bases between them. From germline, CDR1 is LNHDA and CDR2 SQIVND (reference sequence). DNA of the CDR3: TGTGCCACGGGGGGGACAGGGTCAGGAGAGACCCAGTACTTC. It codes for CATGGTGSGETQYF.

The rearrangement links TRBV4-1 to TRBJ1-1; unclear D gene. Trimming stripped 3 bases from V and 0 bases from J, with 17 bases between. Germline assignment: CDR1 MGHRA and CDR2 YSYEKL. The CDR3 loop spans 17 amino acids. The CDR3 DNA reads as TGCGCCAGCAGCCATGACCCGGGAGTCGGCCTGAACACTGAAGCTTTCTTT. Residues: CASSHDPGVGLNTEAFF.

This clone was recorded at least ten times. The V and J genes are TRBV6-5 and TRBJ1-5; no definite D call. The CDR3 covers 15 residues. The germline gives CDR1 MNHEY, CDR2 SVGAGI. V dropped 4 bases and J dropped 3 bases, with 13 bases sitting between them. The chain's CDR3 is CASSFSTKPNQPQHF. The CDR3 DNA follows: TGTGCCAGCAGTTTTTCCACAAAACCCAATCAGCCCCAGCATTTT.

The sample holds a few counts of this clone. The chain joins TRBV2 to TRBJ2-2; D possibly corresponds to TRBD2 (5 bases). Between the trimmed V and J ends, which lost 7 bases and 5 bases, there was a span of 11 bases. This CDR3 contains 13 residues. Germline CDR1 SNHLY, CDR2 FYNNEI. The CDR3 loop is CASTGLGTGELFF. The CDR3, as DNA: TGTGCCAGCACAGGACTGGGGACCGGGGAGCTGTTTTTT.

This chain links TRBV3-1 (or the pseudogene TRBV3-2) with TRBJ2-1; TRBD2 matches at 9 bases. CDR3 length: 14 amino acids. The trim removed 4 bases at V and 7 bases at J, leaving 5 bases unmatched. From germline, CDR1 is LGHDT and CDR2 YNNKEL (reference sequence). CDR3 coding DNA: TGTGCCAGCAGCCGACTAGCGGACAGAAATGAGCAGTTCTTC. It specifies CASSRLADRNEQFF.

The CDR3 bases are TGTGCCAGCAGTCCAGGGGGAATCCAAGAGACCCAGTACTTC. As protein: CASSPGGIQETQYF. V usage is TRBV28 and J usage is TRBJ2-5; 7 bases match TRBD1. CDR1 is MDHEN and CDR2 is SYDVKM in the germline V gene. The CDR3 extends over 14 amino acids. With V trimmed by 5 bases and J by 1 base, 4 bases remained unmatched.

CDR3 protein: CATASGDSGANVLTF. In nucleotides, the CDR3 is TGCGCCACCGCCTCGGGGGACTCTGGGGCCAACGTCCTGACTTTC. This chain uses TRBV5-1 with TRBJ2-6; TRBD2 might be the D (6 bases). Germline CDR1 and CDR2: SGHRS and YFSETQ. CDR3 length: 15 residues. V was shortened by 9 bases and J by 0 bases, with 13 bases between the two germline ends.

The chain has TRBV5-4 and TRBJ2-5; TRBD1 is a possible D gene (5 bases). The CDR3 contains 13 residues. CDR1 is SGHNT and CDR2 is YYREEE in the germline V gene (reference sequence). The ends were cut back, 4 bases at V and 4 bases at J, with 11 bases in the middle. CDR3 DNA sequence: TGTGCCAGCAGCCCAGGGAATGGAGAGACCCAGTACTTC. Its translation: CASSPGNGETQYF.

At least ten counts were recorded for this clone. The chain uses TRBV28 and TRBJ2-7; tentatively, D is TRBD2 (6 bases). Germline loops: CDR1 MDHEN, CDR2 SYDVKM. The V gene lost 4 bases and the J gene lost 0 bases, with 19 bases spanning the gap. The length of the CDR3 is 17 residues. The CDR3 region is CASSSRRGRGISYEQYF. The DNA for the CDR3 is TGTGCCAGCAGTTCGAGGCGCGGACGGGGGATCTCCTACGAGCAGTACTTC.

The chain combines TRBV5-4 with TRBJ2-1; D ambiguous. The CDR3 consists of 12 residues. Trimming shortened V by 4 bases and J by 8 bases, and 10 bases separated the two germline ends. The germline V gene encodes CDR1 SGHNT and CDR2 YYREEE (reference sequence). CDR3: CASSPRRDEQFF. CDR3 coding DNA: TGTGCCAGCAGCCCTCGCCGCGATGAGCAGTTCTTC.

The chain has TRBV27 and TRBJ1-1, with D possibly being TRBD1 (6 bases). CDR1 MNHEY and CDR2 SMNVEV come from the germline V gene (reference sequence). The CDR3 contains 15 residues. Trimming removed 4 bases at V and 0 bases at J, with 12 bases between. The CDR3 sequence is CASSSHREMNTEAFF. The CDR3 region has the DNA TGTGCCAGCAGTTCTCACAGGGAAATGAACACTGAAGCTTTCTTT.

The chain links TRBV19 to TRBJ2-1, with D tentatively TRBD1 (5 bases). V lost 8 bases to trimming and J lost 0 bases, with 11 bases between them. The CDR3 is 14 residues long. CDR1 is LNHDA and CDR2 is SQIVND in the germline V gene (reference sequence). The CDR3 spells CASSGMSSYNEQFF. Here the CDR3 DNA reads TGTGCCAGTTCAGGGATGAGCTCCTACAATGAGCAGTTCTTC.

The CDR3 is CASSNQGAGGYTF. In nucleotides, the CDR3 is TGTGCCAGCAGCAATCAGGGGGCCGGAGGCTACACCTTC. This chain connects TRBV28 to TRBJ1-2, with TRBD1 identical over 8 bases. The germline V gene has CDR1 MDHEN and CDR2 SYDVKM. V dropped 6 bases and J dropped 8; count of bases not matched to a gene: 8. The CDR3 contains 13 residues.

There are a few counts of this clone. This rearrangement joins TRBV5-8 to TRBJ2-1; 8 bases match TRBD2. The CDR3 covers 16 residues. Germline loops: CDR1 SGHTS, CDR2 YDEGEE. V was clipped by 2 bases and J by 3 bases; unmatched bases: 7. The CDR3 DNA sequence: TGTGCCAGCAGCTTAGAAGGGACTAGAGTCTACAATGAGCAGTTCTTC. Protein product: CASSLEGTRVYNEQFF. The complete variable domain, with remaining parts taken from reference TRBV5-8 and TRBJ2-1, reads EAGVTQSPTHLIKTRGQQATLRCSPISGHTSVYWYQQALGLGLQFLLWYDEGEERNRGNFPPRFSGRQFPNYSSELNVNALELEDSALYLCASSLEGTRVYNEQFFGPGTRLTVL.

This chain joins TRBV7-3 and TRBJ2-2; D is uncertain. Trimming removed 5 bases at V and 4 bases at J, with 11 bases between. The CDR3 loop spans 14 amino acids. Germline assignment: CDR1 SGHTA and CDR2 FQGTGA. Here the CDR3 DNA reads TGTGCCAGCAGCCTCGGCGGAGTCACCGGGGAGCTGTTTTTT. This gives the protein CASSLGGVTGELFF.

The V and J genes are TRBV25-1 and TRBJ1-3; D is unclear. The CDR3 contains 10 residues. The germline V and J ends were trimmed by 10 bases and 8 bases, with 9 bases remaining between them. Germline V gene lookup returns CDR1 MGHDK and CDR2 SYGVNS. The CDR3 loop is CATHLDTIYF. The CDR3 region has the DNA TGTGCCACTCACTTGGACACCATATATTTT. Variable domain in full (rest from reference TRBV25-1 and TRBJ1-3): EADIYQTPRYLVIGTGKKITLECSQTMGHDKMYWYQQDPGMELHLIHYSYGVNSTEKGDLSSESTVSRIRTEHFPLTLESARPSHTSQYLCATHLDTIYFGEGSWLTVV.

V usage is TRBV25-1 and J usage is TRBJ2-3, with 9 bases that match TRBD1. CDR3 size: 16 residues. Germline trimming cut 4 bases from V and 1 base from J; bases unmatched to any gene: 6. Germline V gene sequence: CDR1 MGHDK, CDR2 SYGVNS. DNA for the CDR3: TGTGCCAGCAGTGCCCGGACAGGGGCGCGCACAGATACGCAGTATTTT. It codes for CASSARTGARTDTQYF.

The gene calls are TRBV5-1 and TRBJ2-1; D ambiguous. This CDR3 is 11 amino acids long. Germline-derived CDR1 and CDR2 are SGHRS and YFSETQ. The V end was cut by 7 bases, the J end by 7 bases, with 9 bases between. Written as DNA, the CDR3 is TGCGCCAGCTCGCTAGAGAATGAGCAGTTCTTC. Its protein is CASSLENEQFF.